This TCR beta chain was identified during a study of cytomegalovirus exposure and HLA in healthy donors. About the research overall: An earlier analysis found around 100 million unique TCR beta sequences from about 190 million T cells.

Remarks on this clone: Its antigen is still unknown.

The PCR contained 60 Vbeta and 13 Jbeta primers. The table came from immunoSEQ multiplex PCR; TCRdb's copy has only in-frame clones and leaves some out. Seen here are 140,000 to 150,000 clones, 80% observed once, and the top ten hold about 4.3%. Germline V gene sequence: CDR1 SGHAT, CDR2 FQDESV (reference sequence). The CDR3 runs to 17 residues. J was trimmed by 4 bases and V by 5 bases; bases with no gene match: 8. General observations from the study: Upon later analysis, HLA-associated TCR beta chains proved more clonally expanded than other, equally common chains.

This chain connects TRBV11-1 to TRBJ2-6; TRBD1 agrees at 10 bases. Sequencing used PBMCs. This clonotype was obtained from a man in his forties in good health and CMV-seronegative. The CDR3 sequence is CASSPGGQGFGANVLTF. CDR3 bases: TGTGCCAGCAGCCCCGGGGGACAGGGGTTCGGGGCCAACGTCCTGACTTTC. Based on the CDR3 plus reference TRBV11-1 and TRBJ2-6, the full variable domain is EAEVAQSPRYKITEKSQAVAFWCDPISGHATLYWYRQILGQGPELLVQFQDESVVDDSQLPKDRFSAERLKGVDSTLKIQPAELGDSAMYLCASSPGGQGFGANVLTFGAGSRLTVL.